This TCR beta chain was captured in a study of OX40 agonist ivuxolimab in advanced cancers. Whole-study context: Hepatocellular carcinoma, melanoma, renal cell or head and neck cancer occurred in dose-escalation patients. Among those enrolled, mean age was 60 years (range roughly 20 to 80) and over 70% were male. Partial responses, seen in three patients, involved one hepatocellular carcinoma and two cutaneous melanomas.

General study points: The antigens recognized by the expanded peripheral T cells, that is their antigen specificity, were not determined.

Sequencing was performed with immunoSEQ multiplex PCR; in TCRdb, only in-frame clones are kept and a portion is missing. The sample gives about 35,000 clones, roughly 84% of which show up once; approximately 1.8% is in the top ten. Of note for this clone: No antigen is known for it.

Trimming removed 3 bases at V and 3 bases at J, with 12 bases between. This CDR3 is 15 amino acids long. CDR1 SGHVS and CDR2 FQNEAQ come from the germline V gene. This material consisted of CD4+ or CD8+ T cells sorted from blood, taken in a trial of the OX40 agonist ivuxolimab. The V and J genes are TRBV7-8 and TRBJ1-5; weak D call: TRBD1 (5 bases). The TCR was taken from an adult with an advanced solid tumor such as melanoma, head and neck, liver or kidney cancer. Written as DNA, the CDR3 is TGTGCCAGCAGCTTCTTCGACAGCAACAATCAGCCCCAGCATTTT. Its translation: CASSFFDSNNQPQHF. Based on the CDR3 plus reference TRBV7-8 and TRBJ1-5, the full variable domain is GAGVSQSPRYKVAKRGQDVALRCDPISGHVSLFWYQQALGQGPEFLTYFQNEAQLDKSGLPSDRFFAERPEGSVSTLKIQRTQQEDSAVYLCASSFFDSNNQPQHFGDGTRLSIL.